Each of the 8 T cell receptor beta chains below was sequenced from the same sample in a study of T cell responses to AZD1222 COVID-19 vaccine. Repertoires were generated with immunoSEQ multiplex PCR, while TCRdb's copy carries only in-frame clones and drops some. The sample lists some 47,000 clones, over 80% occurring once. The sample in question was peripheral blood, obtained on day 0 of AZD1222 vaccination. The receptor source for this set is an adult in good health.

The CDR3, as DNA: TGTGCCAGTAACAACTTCATGGGGGGAGAGCAGTACTTC. Residues: CASNNFMGGEQYF. The chain carries TRBV19 and TRBJ2-7; TRBD2 is a possible D gene (6 bases). The CDR3 has 13 residues. With 7 bases removed from V and 7 bases from J, the gap between germline ends came to 17 bases. Germline-derived CDR1 and CDR2 are LNHDA and SQIVND (reference sequence).

CDR3 sequence reads: CAISDLSSYNEQFF. For the CDR3, the DNA is TGTGCCATCAGTGACTTAAGCTCCTACAATGAGCAGTTCTTC. This sequence joins TRBV10-3 and TRBJ2-1; D call uncertain. Germline V CDR1 and CDR2: ENHRY, SYGVKD. V gave up 3 bases and J gave up 0 bases, with 6 bases separating them. The CDR3 contains 14 residues.

CDR3 residues: CASSYPGLGNEQFF. DNA for the CDR3: TGTGCCAGCAGTTATCCAGGGCTCGGCAATGAGCAGTTCTTC. This chain joins TRBV6-6 and TRBJ2-1; weak D call: TRBD1 (5 bases). Germline lookup yields CDR1 MNHNY and CDR2 SVGAGI (reference sequence). The CDR3 runs 14 residues. V was trimmed by 3 bases and J by 6 bases, leaving 12 bases between them.

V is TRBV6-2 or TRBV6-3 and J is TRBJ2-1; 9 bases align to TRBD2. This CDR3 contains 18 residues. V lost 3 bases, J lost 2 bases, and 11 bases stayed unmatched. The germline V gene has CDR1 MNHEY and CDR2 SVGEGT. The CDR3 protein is CASSYSLAGLQTYNEQFF. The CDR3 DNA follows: TGTGCCAGCAGTTATAGTCTAGCGGGACTCCAGACCTACAATGAGCAGTTCTTC.

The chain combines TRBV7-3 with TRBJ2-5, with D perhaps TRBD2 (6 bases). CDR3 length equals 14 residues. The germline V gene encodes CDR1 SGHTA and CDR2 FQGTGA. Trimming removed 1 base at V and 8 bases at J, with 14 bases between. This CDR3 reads CASSLSSGRGTQYF. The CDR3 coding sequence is TGTGCCAGCAGCTTAAGTAGCGGCCGCGGAACCCAGTACTTC.

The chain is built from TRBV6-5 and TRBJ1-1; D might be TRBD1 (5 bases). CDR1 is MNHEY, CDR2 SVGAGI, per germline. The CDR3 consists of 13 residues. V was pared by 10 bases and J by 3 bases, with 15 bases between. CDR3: CAITGPGHTEAFF. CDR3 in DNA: TGTGCCATTACGGGCCCGGGGCACACTGAAGCTTTCTTT.

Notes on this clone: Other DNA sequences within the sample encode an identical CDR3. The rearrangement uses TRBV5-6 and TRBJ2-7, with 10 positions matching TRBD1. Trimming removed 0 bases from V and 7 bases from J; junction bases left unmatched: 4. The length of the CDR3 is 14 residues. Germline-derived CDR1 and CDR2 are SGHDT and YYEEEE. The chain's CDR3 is CASSLGQGAREQYF. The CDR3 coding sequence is TGTGCCAGCAGCTTGGGACAGGGGGCGCGGGAGCAGTACTTC.

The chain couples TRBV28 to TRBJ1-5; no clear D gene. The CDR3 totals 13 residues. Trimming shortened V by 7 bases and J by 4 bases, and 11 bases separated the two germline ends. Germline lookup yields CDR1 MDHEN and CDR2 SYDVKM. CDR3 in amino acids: CASTSDSNQPQHF. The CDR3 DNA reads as TGTGCCAGCACCTCGGATTCTAATCAGCCCCAGCATTTT.